The T cell receptor (beta chain) described here comes from a study of T cells in Graves' hyperthyroidism and ophthalmopathy. Study-wide points: Ophthalmopathy was model-predicted a median roughly 6.5 months pre-onset.

Using RNA transcripts as the source, TCR beta CDR3 regions were amplified. HTBI primers drove first-round RT-PCR of the TCR CDR3. TCRdb processed the multiplex PCR reads anew with MiXCR; each CDR3 protein has one entry. In the table there are around 440,000 distinct CDR3 sequences, approximately 14% of which are singletons. V lost 5 bases, J lost 0 bases, and 3 bases stayed unmatched. CDR3 length equals 15 residues. This clonotype was recorded many times. The antigen is not known. Sample: blood. This TCR derives from a woman aged 18-29 years with Graves' hyperthyroidism. J is TRBJ2-2 and V is TRBV12-3 or TRBV12-4; 7 bases fit TRBD1. CDR3 sequence: CASSGTASNTGELFF. CDR3 sequence (DNA): TGTGCCAGCAGTGGGACAGCCTCGAACACCGGGGAGCTGTTTTTT.